This T cell receptor (beta chain) originates from a study of cytomegalovirus exposure and HLA in healthy donors. Findings of the study overall: The authors later found TCR association rates varying by HLA locus, with DRB1 most and HLA-C fewest.

13 Jbeta primers and 60 Vbeta primers were used for the PCR. Sequencing was performed with immunoSEQ multiplex PCR; in TCRdb, only in-frame clones are kept and a portion is missing. This table has 95,000 to 150,000 clones, around 70% appearing once. About this clone: The antigen is not known.

The CDR3 has 15 amino acids. CDR1 and CDR2 from the germline V gene are SQVTM and ANQGSEA. J gave up 3 bases and V 2 bases, and 7 bases lay outside the gene matches. The source is a woman in her thirties or forties in good health and CMV-seropositive. This chain uses TRBV29-1 with TRBJ1-5; 7 nucleotides line up with TRBD1. Sequences were obtained from PBMCs. CDR3 sequence: CSVELPGGINQPQHF. As DNA, the CDR3 is TGCAGCGTTGAACTCCCAGGGGGTATCAATCAGCCCCAGCATTTT.